Given below is one TCR beta chain in context. Its antigen is currently unknown. Trimming stripped 8 bases from V and 7 bases from J, with 12 bases between. From germline, CDR1 is SEHNR and CDR2 FQNEAQ (reference sequence). CDR3 length: 12 residues. This sample stems from a study of Graves' ophthalmopathy and Graves' hyperthyroidism. From RNA, the CDR3 regions of TCR beta chains were amplified and sequenced. A first-round RT-PCR used HTBI primers, followed by a second-round multiplex PCR. TCRdb itself ran the multiplex PCR reads through MiXCR, one entry per CDR3 protein. The table has approximately 1.2 million distinct CDR3 sequences, about 38% seen once. Whole-study results and caveats: Using 13 signatures, a model distinguished ophthalmopathy from stable hyperthyroidism, reaching around 87% sensitivity and 81.08% specificity. Clonotypes were expanded in thyroid at above 0.001 frequency, and most also appeared in blood. Progression of ophthalmopathy was predicted by the model with roughly 68% sensitivity and around 77% specificity.

The source of this sequence is an adult man with Graves' hyperthyroidism. J is TRBJ1-5 and V is TRBV7-9; D possibly corresponds to TRBD1 (6 bases). Material: peripheral blood or thyroid tissue (not recorded which). The CDR3 reads CASFQGLQPQHF. CDR3 in DNA: TGTGCCAGCTTTCAGGGGCTCCAGCCCCAGCATTTT.